This TCR beta chain originates from a study of shared clonotypes between healthy human individuals. For the study at large: Every donor yielded three CD4 naive, three CD4 memory, two CD8 naive and one CD8 memory plate.

Sequencing was performed with immunoSEQ multiplex PCR; in TCRdb, only in-frame clones are kept and a portion is missing. The table shows roughly 1,000,000 clones, with 78% occurring only once. Trimming at V came to 5 bases and at J to 5 bases, leaving 12 bases not matched to a gene. The germline CDR1 and CDR2 sequences are SGHNT and YENEEA. CDR3 length: 18 residues. This sequence originates from a man aged 18 to 35 in good health. Some clones in this sample may be carry-over from other donors' samples. This rearrangement joins TRBV11-3 to TRBJ2-2; 12 bases align to TRBD1. Source material: memory CD4+ T cells from PBMCs. The subset was: CD45RA-negative fraction. CDR3 nucleotide sequence: TGTGCCAGCAGCCTAGGTCCGGGACAGGGGGCAGGGACCGGGGAGCTGTTTTTT. Translated: CASSLGPGQGAGTGELFF. The full variable domain, in which reference TRBV11-3 and TRBJ2-2 provide the parts outside the CDR3, is EAGVVQSPRYKIIEKKQPVAFWCNPISGHNTLYWYLQNLGQGPELLIRYENEEAVDDSQLPKDRFSAERLKGVDSTLKIQPAELGDSAVYLCASSLGPGQGAGTGELFFGEGSRLTVL.